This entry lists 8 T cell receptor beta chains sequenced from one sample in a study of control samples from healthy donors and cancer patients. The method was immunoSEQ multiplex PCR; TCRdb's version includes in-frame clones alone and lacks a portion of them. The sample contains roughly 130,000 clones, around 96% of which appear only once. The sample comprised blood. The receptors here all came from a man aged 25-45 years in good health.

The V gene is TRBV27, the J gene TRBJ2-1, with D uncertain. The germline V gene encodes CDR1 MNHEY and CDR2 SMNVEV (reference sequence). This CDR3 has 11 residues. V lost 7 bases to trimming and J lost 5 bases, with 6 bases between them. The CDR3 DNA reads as TGTGCCAGCACCCTCCACAATGAGCAGTTCTTC. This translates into CASTLHNEQFF.

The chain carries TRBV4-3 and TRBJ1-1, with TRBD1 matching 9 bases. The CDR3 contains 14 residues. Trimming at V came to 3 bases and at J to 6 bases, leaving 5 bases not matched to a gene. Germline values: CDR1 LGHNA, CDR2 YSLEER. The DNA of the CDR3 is TGCGCCAGCAGCCAGGGACAGGGAAGGGCTGAAGCTTTCTTT. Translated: CASSQGQGRAEAFF.

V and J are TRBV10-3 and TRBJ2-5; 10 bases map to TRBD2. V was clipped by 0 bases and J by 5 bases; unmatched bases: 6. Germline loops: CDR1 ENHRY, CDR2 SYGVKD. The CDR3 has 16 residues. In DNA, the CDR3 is TGTGCCATCAGTGAGTCAAGCGGGGGGGCAAGGGAGACCCAGTACTTC. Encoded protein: CAISESSGGARETQYF.

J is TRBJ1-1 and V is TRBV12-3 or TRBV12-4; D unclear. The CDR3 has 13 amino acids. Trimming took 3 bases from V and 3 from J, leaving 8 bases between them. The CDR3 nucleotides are TGTGCCAGCAGTTTCAGAGGGCACACTGAAGCTTTCTTT. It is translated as CASSFRGHTEAFF.

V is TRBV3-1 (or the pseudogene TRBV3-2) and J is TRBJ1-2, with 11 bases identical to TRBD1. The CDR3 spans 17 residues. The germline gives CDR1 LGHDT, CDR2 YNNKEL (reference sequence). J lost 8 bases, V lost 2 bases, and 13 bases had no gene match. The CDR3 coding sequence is TGTGCCAGCAGCCAAACTTGGGACAGGGGGTTGTCCGGGGGCTACACCTTC. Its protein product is CASSQTWDRGLSGGYTF.

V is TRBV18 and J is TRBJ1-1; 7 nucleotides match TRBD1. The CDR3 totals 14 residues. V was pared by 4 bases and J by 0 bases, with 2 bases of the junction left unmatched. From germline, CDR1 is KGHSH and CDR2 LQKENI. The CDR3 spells CASSQDRVNTEAFF. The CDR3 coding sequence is TGTGCCAGCTCACAAGACAGGGTGAACACTGAAGCTTTCTTT.

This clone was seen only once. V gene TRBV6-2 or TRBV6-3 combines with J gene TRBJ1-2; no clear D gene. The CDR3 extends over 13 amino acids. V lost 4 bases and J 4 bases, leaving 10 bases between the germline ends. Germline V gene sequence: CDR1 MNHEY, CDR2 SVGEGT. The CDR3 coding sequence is TGTGCCAGCAGTTCCCAGCTGGGCTATGGCTACACCTTC. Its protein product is CASSSQLGYGYTF.

CDR3 in amino acids: CASSLDQGRDTEAFF. CDR3 nucleotide sequence: TGTGCCAGCAGCTTAGATCAGGGGCGGGACACTGAAGCTTTCTTT. This chain links TRBV7-2 with TRBJ1-1; weak D call: TRBD1 (6 bases). The V end lost 1 base, the J end lost 3 bases, and 12 bases lay between the germline ends. In germline, CDR1 is SGHTA, CDR2 FQGNSA. The CDR3 length is 15 residues.